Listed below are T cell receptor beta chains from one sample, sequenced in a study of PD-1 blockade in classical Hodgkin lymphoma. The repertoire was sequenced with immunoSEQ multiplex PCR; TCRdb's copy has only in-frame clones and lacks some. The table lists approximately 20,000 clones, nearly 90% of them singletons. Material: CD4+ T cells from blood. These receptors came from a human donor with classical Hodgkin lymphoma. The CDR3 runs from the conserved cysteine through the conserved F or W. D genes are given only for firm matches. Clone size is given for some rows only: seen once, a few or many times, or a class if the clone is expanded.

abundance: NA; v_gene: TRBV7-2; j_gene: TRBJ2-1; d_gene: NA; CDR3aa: CASSLGGGSNEQFF; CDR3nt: TGTGCCAGCAGCTTGGGGGGGGGCAGCAATGAGCAGTTCTTC
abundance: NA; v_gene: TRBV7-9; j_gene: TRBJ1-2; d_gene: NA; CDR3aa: CASSLGVAIGYTF; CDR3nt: TGTGCCAGCAGCTTAGGAGTGGCGATTGGCTACACCTTC
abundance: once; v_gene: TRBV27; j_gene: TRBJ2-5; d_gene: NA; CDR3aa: CASSSRYQETQYF; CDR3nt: TGTGCCAGCAGTTCAAGGTACCAAGAGACCCAGTACTTC
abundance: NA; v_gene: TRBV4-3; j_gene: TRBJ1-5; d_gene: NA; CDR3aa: CASSQDAGSNQPQHF; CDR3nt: TGCGCCAGCAGCCAAGATGCAGGAAGCAATCAGCCCCAGCATTTT
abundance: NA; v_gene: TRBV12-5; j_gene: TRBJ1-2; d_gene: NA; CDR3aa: CASGLVVGARYGYTF; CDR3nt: TGTGCTAGTGGTTTGGTTGTAGGGGCGAGGTATGGCTACACCTTC
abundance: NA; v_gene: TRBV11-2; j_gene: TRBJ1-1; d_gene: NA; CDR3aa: CASSPRVGTEAFF; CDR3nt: TGTGCCAGCAGCCCCCGCGTGGGCACTGAAGCTTTCTTT
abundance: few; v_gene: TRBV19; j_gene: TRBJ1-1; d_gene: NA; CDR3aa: CASRQGFSTEAFF; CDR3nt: TGTGCCAGTAGGCAGGGGTTTAGCACTGAAGCTTTCTTT
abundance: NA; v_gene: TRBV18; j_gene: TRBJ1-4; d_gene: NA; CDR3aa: CASSLKEELFF; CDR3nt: TGTGCCAGCTCACTAAAAGAAGAACTGTTTTTT
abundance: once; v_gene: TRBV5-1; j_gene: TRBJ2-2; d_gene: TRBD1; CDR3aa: CASSDPPRQGSNTGELFF; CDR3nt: TGCGCCAGCAGCGACCCTCCCCGACAGGGATCGAACACCGGGGAGCTGTTTTTT
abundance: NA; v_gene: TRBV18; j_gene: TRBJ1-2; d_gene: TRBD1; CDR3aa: CASSAGQGGYGYTF; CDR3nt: TGTGCCAGCTCGGCTGGACAGGGCGGCTATGGCTACACCTTC
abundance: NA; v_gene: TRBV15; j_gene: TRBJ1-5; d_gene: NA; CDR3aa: CATSRGGGNQPQHF; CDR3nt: TGTGCCACCAGCAGAGGTGGGGGGAATCAGCCCCAGCATTTT
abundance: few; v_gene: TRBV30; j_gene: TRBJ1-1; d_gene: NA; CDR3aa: CAWVRGGNTEAFF; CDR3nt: TGTGCCTGGGTGAGGGGAGGGAACACTGAAGCTTTCTTT
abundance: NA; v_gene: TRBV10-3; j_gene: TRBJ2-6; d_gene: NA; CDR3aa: CAALGDAGANVLTF; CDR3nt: TGTGCCGCGCTGGGGGACGCTGGGGCCAACGTCCTGACTTTC
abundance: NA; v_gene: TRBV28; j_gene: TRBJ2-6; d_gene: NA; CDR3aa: CASRRGHSNVLTF; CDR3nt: TGTGCCAGCAGACGGGGGCACTCCAACGTCCTGACTTTC
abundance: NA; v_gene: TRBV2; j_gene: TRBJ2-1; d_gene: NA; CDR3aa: CASSEGGSYNEQFF; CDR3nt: TGTGCCAGCAGTGAAGGGGGGTCCTACAATGAGCAGTTCTTC
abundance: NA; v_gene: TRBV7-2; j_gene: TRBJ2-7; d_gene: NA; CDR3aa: CASSFQTGTYEQYF; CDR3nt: TGTGCCAGCAGCTTCCAGACAGGTACCTACGAGCAGTACTTC
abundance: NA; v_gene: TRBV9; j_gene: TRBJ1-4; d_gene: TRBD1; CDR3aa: CASSVGTGRGEKLFF; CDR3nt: TGTGCCAGCAGCGTCGGGACAGGTCGGGGTGAAAAACTGTTTTTT
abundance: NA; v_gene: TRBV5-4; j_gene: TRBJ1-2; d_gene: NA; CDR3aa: CASSLSGPGLYGYTF; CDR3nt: TGTGCCAGCAGCTTGTCAGGCCCCGGTCTGTATGGCTACACCTTC
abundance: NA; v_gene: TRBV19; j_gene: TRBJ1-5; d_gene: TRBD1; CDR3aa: CASKGGGNQPQHF; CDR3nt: TGTGCCAGTAAAGGGGGCGGCAATCAGCCCCAGCATTTT
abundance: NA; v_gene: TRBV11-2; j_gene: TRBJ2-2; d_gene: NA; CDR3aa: CASSFSGRGTGELFF; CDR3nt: TGTGCAAGCAGCTTCTCGGGACGGGGTACCGGGGAGCTGTTTTTT
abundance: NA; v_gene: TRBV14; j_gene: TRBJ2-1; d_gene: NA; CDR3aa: CASSPEGVSISYNEQFF; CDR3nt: TGTGCCAGCAGCCCTGAGGGGGTTTCCATCTCCTACAATGAGCAGTTCTTC
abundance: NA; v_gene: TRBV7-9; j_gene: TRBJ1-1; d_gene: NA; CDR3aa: CASSPSTYTEAFF; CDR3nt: TGTGCCAGCAGCCCATCGACATACACTGAAGCTTTCTTT
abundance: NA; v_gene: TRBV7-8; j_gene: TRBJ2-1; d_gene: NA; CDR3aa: CASTPRGVSYNEQFF; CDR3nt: TGTGCCAGCACCCCAAGGGGAGTATCCTACAATGAGCAGTTCTTC
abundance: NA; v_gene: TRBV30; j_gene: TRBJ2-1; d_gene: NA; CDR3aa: CAWSGGRGNEQFF; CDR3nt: TGTGCCTGGAGTGGAGGCCGGGGGAATGAGCAGTTCTTC